This T cell receptor (beta chain) derives from a study of blood T cell repertoires in COVID-19 (TCRdb year 2020). About the study as a whole: Samples covering the acute and convalescent phases of COVID-19 were provided by collaborators in the United States, Italy and Spain. Where available, HLA class I and class II types were obtained from metadata supplied by the sample provider rather than from assay-based typing. The sample metadata nearly always contained a de-identified subject ID, COVID-19 status, age in years and sex. The dataset comprised deeply sampled blood TCRbeta repertoires from subjects exposed to, actively infected with, or recovered from COVID-19. The samples were drawn from two sources: the first 160 participants of the ongoing ImmuneRACE study, and 1,000 to 1,500 subjects contributed by 6 global collaborators. The prospective study material was composed of cDNA or gDNA derived from T cells, B-cell-depleted T cells, or PBMCs. A freely available public database, intended as a resource for researchers studying the immune response to SARS-CoV-2, is where the repertoires were released.

Worth noting for this clone: The antigen this receptor binds is unknown. No base quality information exists; no much larger clone differs at one position.

Participants in the prospective study were aged 18 to 89 years, lived in approximately 26 United States geographic areas, and enrolled through a virtual design. In the prospective study, cohorts were assigned on the basis of participant-reported clinical history obtained from a screening survey and a study questionnaire. Recovered participants in ImmuneRACE Cohort 3 were defined as having two consecutive negative NP/OP PCR tests, clearance from a healthcare professional, or resolution of symptoms. Mobile phlebotomists in the prospective study collected whole blood, serum and a nasopharyngeal or oropharyngeal swab from every participant. Prospective study participants could optionally give additional blood draws and questionnaires over an approximately 2-month period. Before DNA extraction, blood samples from the prospective study were shipped at room temperature or frozen. The CDR3 has 15 amino acids, counting the end cysteine and phenylalanine. Just the 45-base CDR3 DNA is kept, in frame starting at base 1. Trimming removed 4 bases from V and 0 bases from J; the gene matches leave 2 bases unexplained. CDR1 and CDR2, looked up from the germline V gene, are SGHRS and YFSETQ.

What the study reported, not specific to this receptor: Clinical and demographic metadata were provided uncurated, with the amount varying by source and participant.

The immunoSEQ Assay, a bias-controlled multiplex PCR, was used to amplify TCRbeta CDR3 regions from genomic DNA. In the original analysis: The number of nucleated cells in each sample was estimated by amplification of reference gene primers within the assay. To quantify the absolute abundance of each unique TCRbeta CDR3 rearrangement, sequence reads were collapsed and filtered. Productive Simpson clonality was computed per sample as the square root of Simpson's diversity index over productive rearrangements. TCRdb re-hosts the immuneACCESS table, in-frame sequences only. Its copies lack some clones; in the studies checked, an unresolved V gene accounts for under half of them, and the cause for the rest is not known. Clone size and V and J calls were adopted from that table, with D and trimming inferred from the DNA. Recorded for this sample are 250,000 to 350,000 clones; roughly nine tenths of them occurred a single time. The ten largest clones represent 2% to 3% of the sample.

Sequenced: PBMCs or T cells enriched from blood (not recorded which). The TCR was taken from a man between 60 and 70 years old who had recovered from COVID-19. The receptor chain draws on TRBV5-1 and TRBJ1-4; 8 central bases correspond to TRBD1. The nucleotide sequence reads TGCGCCAGCAGCAAGGACAGGGCAACTAATGAAAAACTGTTTTTT. This gives the protein CASSKDRATNEKLFF.